Shown below are 5 T cell receptor beta chains from a single sample sequenced in a study of preoperative IRX-2 immunotherapy in early breast cancer. Described treatment: preoperative locoregional IRX-2 cytokine immunotherapy. Libraries were prepared by immunoSEQ multiplex PCR; TCRdb keeps only in-frame clonotypes and omits some of them. The sample records about 24,000 clones, over 85% being singletons. The sample consisted of tumor tissue, taken after IRX-2 immunotherapy. These receptors all come from a human donor with breast cancer.

The chain employs TRBV30 and TRBJ1-2; D remains unclear. The CDR3 extends over 13 amino acids. Germline loops: CDR1 GTSNPN, CDR2 SVGIG (reference sequence). The V end lost 4 bases, the J end lost 8 bases, and 17 bases lay between the germline ends. Here the CDR3 DNA reads TGTGCCTGGATATGGGCGGCGGCGGAAGGCTACACCTTC. It encodes CAWIWAAAEGYTF. The full variable domain, in which reference TRBV30 and TRBJ1-2 provide the parts outside the CDR3, is SQTIHQWPATLVQPVGSPLSLECTVEGTSNPNLYWYRQAAGRGLQLLFYSVGIGQISSEVPQNLSASRPQDRQFILSSKKLLLSDSGFYLCAWIWAAAEGYTFGSGTRLTVV.

This clone has just a few counts. The J gene is TRBJ1-3, the V gene TRBV7-9; D not resolved. CDR1 and CDR2 (germline): SEHNR, FQNEAQ (reference sequence). There are 15 residues in the CDR3. V lost 6 bases and J lost 3, with 15 bases in between. CDR3 in amino acids: CASSPPGLGGNTIYF. CDR3 sequence (DNA): TGTGCCAGCAGTCCGCCCGGCTTAGGTGGAAACACCATATATTTT.

The genes are TRBV5-1 and TRBJ2-5; 8 nucleotides line up with TRBD1. Germline assignment: CDR1 SGHRS and CDR2 YFSETQ. With V trimmed by 5 bases and J by 4 bases, 10 bases remained unmatched. This CDR3 region has 15 residues. DNA of the CDR3: TGCGCCAGCAGTTTTGGGGGACAGGTCGGAGAGACCCAGTACTTC. Amino acid sequence: CASSFGGQVGETQYF. Based on the CDR3 plus reference TRBV5-1 and TRBJ2-5, the full variable domain is KAGVTQTPRYLIKTRGQQVTLSCSPISGHRSVSWYQQTPGQGLQFLFEYFSETQRNKGNFPGRFSGRQFSNSRSEMNVSTLELGDSALYLCASSFGGQVGETQYFGPGTRLLVL.

The chain is built from TRBV5-6 and TRBJ1-6; D is undetermined. Germline V CDR1 and CDR2: SGHDT, YYEEEE. Trimming left V 1 base short and J 5 bases short, with 7 bases between. The length of the CDR3 is 14 residues. The chain's CDR3 is CASSLYADNSPLHF. CDR3 coding DNA: TGTGCCAGCAGCTTGTACGCCGATAATTCACCCCTCCACTTT.

This clone has a handful of counts. V gene TRBV27 combines with J gene TRBJ2-1, with 9 bases matching TRBD2. The CDR3 contains 15 residues. The junction had 5 bases not matched to a gene; V was cut back by 1 base and J by 7 bases. The V gene's germline CDR1 is MNHEY and CDR2 SMNVEV (reference sequence). The CDR3 protein is CASSLWAGGLNEQFF. The CDR3 DNA sequence: TGTGCCAGCAGTTTATGGGCGGGGGGGCTGAATGAGCAGTTCTTC.